This paragraph reports one T cell receptor (beta chain). What it binds is unknown. This sample is part of a study of shared clonotypes between healthy human individuals. The wider study: Participating donors consisted of two women and three men aged 18 to 49. Notes on the study in general: Shared clonotypes: roughly 5% naive CD4, under 4% naive CD8, about 2.4% memory CD4, about 0.4% memory CD8.

Only Caucasian adults living in Nashville, Tennessee made up the donor group. CD45RA+ naive and CD45RA-negative memory subsets were separated from CD4+ cells. V was pared by 1 base and J by 4 bases, with 7 bases between. The CDR3 sequence is 14 residues long. Germline CDR1 and CDR2: SGHTA and FQGNSA. The method was immunoSEQ multiplex PCR; TCRdb's version includes in-frame clones alone and lacks a portion of them. The sample carries around 1.4 million clones, about 98.5% recorded once. The receptor was isolated from a young man in good health. Sequencing was done on a sample of naive CD4+ T cells sorted from blood. The subset here: CD45RA+ positively selected. The chain joins TRBV7-2 to TRBJ1-4, with D possibly matching TRBD1 (5 bases). The CDR3 DNA reads as TGTGCCAGCAGCTTAGGGCAGGGTAATGAAAAACTGTTTTTT. Translation gives CASSLGQGNEKLFF.